This T cell receptor (beta chain) was observed in a study of chemoradiotherapy in HPV16-positive cancers. The CDR3 is made up of 14 amino acids. The germline V and J ends were trimmed by 5 bases and 5 bases, with 16 bases remaining between them. The germline CDR1 and CDR2 sequences are SGHRS and YFSETQ. TCRdb's table, derived via immunoSEQ multiplex PCR, lists solely in-frame clones and lacks some. The table shows about 32,000 clones, with more than 70% occurring only once. General observations from the study: Better recurrence-free survival went with HPV-responsive T-cell expansion in HPV16-positive patients.

For this clone: Its antigen is currently unknown.

Repertoires were sampled repeatedly during chemoradiotherapy. The sample in question was blood, obtained from a patient who underwent chemoradiotherapy. This rearrangement joins TRBV5-1 to TRBJ2-5; TRBD1 or TRBD2 may be the D gene (7 bases each). The clonotype comes from a human donor with HPV-associated anogenital cancer. CDR3 amino acids: CASRWGGGEETQYF. CDR3 nucleotide sequence: TGCGCCAGCAGGTGGGGAGGGGGCGAGGAGACCCAGTACTTC.